These T cell receptor beta chains were read from a single sample in a study of blood T cell repertoires in COVID-19. Sequenced by immunoSEQ multiplex PCR; TCRdb stores in-frame clones only, minus some. The sample records some 150,000 clones, more than 85% being singletons. The sample taken for sequencing was peripheral blood. These receptor sequences come from a woman in her seventies with acute or convalescent COVID-19. Both conserved end residues are part of each CDR3. Fields, in order: J gene, V gene, clone size, CDR3 length, CDR3 protein. Where a row states a size, it is once, few, many or the class of an expanded clone; other rows omit it.

>TRBJ1-2|TRBV4-2|NA|17
CASSPDRGRTWNYGYTF
>TRBJ1-3|TRBV2|NA|14
CASSGRLRGNTIYF
>TRBJ1-5|TRBV27|NA|15
CASSSSGTGGVFQHF
>TRBJ2-1|TRBV5-5|NA|13
CASSLGLDNEQFF
>TRBJ1-2|TRBV6-2/TRBV6-3|NA|13
CASSSGGTYGYTF
>TRBJ1-1|TRBV6-6|NA|14
CASRGGGRNTEAFF
>TRBJ2-3|TRBV19|NA|12
CASSIAGRTQYF
>TRBJ2-3|TRBV25-1|NA|14
CASSDRRITDTQYF
>TRBJ1-2|TRBV6-5|NA|16
CASSYSSVPPNYGYTF
>TRBJ1-1|TRBV29-1|NA|14
CSVLVQGGNTEAFF
>TRBJ1-1|TRBV19|NA|15
CASSIRASMNTEAFF
>TRBJ1-4|TRBV19|NA|16
CASSQNRGAANEKLFF
>TRBJ2-5|TRBV14|NA|15
CASSQTRGLTRTQYF
>TRBJ1-2|TRBV10-3|NA|13
CAITGSGVGGYTF
>TRBJ2-5|TRBV3-1/TRBV3-2|NA|16
CASSRAGGAPLETQYF
>TRBJ2-3|TRBV5-5|NA|15
CASSLLPSGTDTQYF
>TRBJ2-3|TRBV7-9|once|18
CASKQFRGTGGEGDTQYF
>TRBJ2-5|TRBV30|NA|14
CAWSDRDRGETQYF
>TRBJ2-1|TRBV19|NA|16
CASSTRTSGPYNEQFF
>TRBJ2-1|TRBV7-2|NA|16
CASSLLRSGGAGEQFF
>TRBJ1-3|TRBV28|once|13
CASIDRGANTIYF
>TRBJ1-2|TRBV7-2|NA|16
CASSLGGQGSDYGYTF
>TRBJ2-6|TRBV6-5|NA|15
CASRGESSGANVLTF
>TRBJ2-1|TRBV7-9|few|11
CASSLTGGQFF
>TRBJ1-2|TRBV7-9|NA|13
CASSSPSNYGYTF